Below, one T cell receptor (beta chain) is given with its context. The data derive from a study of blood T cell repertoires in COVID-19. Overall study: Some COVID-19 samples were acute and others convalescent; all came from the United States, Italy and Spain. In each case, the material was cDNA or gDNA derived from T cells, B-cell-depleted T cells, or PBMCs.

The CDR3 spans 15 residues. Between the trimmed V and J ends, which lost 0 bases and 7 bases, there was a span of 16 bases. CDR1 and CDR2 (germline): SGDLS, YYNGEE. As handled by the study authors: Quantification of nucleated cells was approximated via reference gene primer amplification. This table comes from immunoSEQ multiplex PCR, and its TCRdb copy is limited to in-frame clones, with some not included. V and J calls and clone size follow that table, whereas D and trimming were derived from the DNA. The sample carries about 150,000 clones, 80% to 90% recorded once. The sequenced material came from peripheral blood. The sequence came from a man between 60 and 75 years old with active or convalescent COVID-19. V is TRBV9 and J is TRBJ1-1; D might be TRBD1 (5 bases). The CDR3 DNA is TGTGCCAGCAGCGTAGCTGGGGGGGGGTTTAATGAAGCTTTCTTT. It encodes CASSVAGGGFNEAFF.